Listed here are 31 T cell receptor beta chains from one sample, sequenced in a study of T cells after yellow fever vaccination. TCRdb independently ran MiXCR on the 5' RACE reads; one entry per CDR3 protein. The sample lists a few hundred thousand distinct CDR3 sequences; approximately 4% were seen once. Material: PBMCs, obtained 5 days after the yellow fever booster vaccination. Receptor source: a man younger than 30 who received the YFV17D yellow fever vaccine.

The sample holds a few counts of this clonotype. This sequence joins TRBV20-1 and TRBJ1-2, with 8 bases lining up with TRBD1. CDR3 length: 13 residues. CDR1 and CDR2 (germline): DFQATT, SNEGSKA (reference sequence). J gave up 0 bases and V 6 bases, and 3 bases lay outside the gene matches. The CDR3 sequence is CSAPTGANYGYTF. Here the CDR3 DNA reads TGCAGTGCCCCGACAGGGGCTAACTATGGCTACACCTTC.

This clonotype was found a few times. The chain recombines TRBV4-1 with TRBJ2-7, with TRBD2 as a possible D gene (6 bases). Germline-derived CDR1 and CDR2 are MGHRA and YSYEKL. This CDR3 is 14 amino acids long. Trimming removed 1 base from V and 7 bases from J, with 14 bases in between. Here the CDR3 DNA reads TGCGCCAGCAGCCAAGTTGGCGGGACGGAGGAGCAGTACGTC. Its translation: CASSQVGGTEEQYV.

This clonotype was seen only a few times. The rearrangement joins TRBV9 to TRBJ1-6; 8 bases map to TRBD1. Germline values: CDR1 SGDLS, CDR2 YYNGEE. V shed 3 bases, J shed 10 bases, and the junction held 9 bases outside the gene matches. The CDR3 is made up of 15 amino acids. Here the CDR3 reads CASSARTGQGSPLHF. The DNA for the CDR3 is TGTGCCAGCAGCGCGCGGACAGGGCAAGGGTCACCCCTCCACTTT.

The chain employs TRBV10-3 and TRBJ2-1; weak D call: TRBD2 (5 bases). CDR3 size: 15 residues. Trimming left V 4 bases short and J 0 bases short, with 10 bases between. Germline loops: CDR1 ENHRY, CDR2 SYGVKD. CDR3 in amino acids: CAISGPGDSYNEQFF. The CDR3 DNA reads TGTGCCATCAGTGGGCCCGGGGACTCCTACAATGAGCAGTTCTTC.

This clonotype was seen many times. The gene calls are TRBV5-1 and TRBJ1-2; D call uncertain. The CDR3 sequence is 14 residues long. In germline, CDR1 is SGHRS, CDR2 YFSETQ. V was trimmed by 0 bases and J by 3 bases, leaving 9 bases between them. CDR3 loop: CASSLEPRYYGYTF. CDR3 nucleotide sequence: TGCGCCAGCAGCTTGGAACCGAGGTACTATGGCTACACCTTC.

This clonotype was counted only a few times. V usage is TRBV4-1 and J usage is TRBJ2-5; tentatively, D is TRBD2 (5 bases). CDR1 is MGHRA, CDR2 YSYEKL, per germline. The CDR3 runs to 13 residues. V lost 2 bases and J lost 5, with 9 bases in between. CDR3 nucleotide sequence: TGCGCCAGCAGCCAATCGGGGTTGGAGACCCAGTACTTC. Residues: CASSQSGLETQYF.

This clonotype came up many times. CDR3 region: CASSSTGGRETQYF. The CDR3 coding sequence is TGTGCCAGCAGTTCTACAGGGGGTAGAGAGACCCAGTACTTC. The chain uses TRBV6-5 and TRBJ2-5; 8 nucleotides align to TRBD1. V dropped 4 bases and J dropped 4; count of bases not matched to a gene: 5. In germline, CDR1 is MNHEY, CDR2 SVGAGI. This CDR3 spans 14 amino acids.

A few counts support this clonotype. The V call is TRBV4-1, the J call TRBJ1-5, with D unresolved. The CDR3 covers 15 residues. Germline loops: CDR1 MGHRA, CDR2 YSYEKL. V was shortened by 3 bases and J by 1 base, with 10 bases between the two germline ends. The CDR3 protein is CASSHRSVSNQPQHF. The CDR3, as DNA: TGCGCCAGCAGCCACCGCTCGGTGAGCAATCAGCCCCAGCATTTT.

This clonotype was seen more than once but under ten times. In nucleotides, the CDR3 is TGTGCCAGCAGCGGGCGGGTTGGGCTAGCTCAAGAGACCCAGTACTTC. Translated: CASSGRVGLAQETQYF. V and J are TRBV5-5 and TRBJ2-5; D is perhaps TRBD2 (5 bases). The length of the CDR3 is 16 residues. Looked up from germline, CDR1 is SGHKS and CDR2 is YYEKEE (reference sequence). V was pared by 4 bases and J by 2 bases, with 18 bases between.

This chain links TRBV5-1 with TRBJ2-3; D not resolved. The germline gives CDR1 SGHRS, CDR2 YFSETQ. The CDR3 has 15 residues. The germline V and J ends were trimmed by 2 bases and 0 bases, with 10 bases remaining between them. CDR3 nucleotide sequence: TGCGCCAGCAGCTTACGGGTTCCTAGCACAGATACGCAGTATTTT. Translating gives CASSLRVPSTDTQYF.

This clonotype was seen at least ten times. The chain is built from TRBV11-1 and TRBJ1-4; no definite D call. CDR3 size: 15 residues. Trimming took off 5 bases at V and 8 bases at J, with 18 bases between the two ends. The germline CDR1 and CDR2 sequences are SGHAT and FQDESV (reference sequence). In DNA form, the CDR3 reads TGTGCCAGCAGCCGCGAGGCCTTTGCGGAAGAAAAACTGTTTTTT. Its translation is CASSREAFAEEKLFF.

This clonotype was found many times. The J gene is TRBJ2-5, the V gene TRBV20-1, with a tentative D call TRBD2 (6 bases). V lost 0 bases and J lost 1, with 15 bases in between. CDR3 length equals 16 residues. Per germline, CDR1 DFQATT and CDR2 SNEGSKA (reference sequence). The DNA of the CDR3 is TGCAGTGCTAGAGATCCGGGCGGGGCCCGCCAAGAGACCCAGTACTTC. This codes for CSARDPGGARQETQYF.

The gene calls are TRBV6-5 and TRBJ1-2; 11 bases are a match to TRBD1. The junction had 6 bases not matched to a gene; V was cut back by 2 bases and J by 7 bases. The V gene's germline CDR1 is MNHEY and CDR2 SVGAGI. This CDR3 contains 15 residues. The CDR3 nucleotides are TGTGCCAGCAGTTACGGGACAGGGGGTATCTCTGGCTACACCTTC. Residues: CASSYGTGGISGYTF.

A few counts support this clonotype. This chain joins TRBV5-4 and TRBJ2-5, with 10 positions matching TRBD2. There are 17 residues in the CDR3. Germline V gives CDR1 SGHNT, CDR2 YYREEE (reference sequence). With 0 bases clipped from V and 1 base from J, the junction kept 6 bases outside the gene matches. The DNA of the CDR3 is TGTGCCAGCAGCTTGGGGACTAGCGGAATACTCCAAGAGACCCAGTACTTC. Translation gives CASSLGTSGILQETQYF.

This clonotype was observed many times. This chain uses TRBV9 with TRBJ2-1; 8 nucleotides match TRBD2. There are 15 residues in the CDR3. V lost 7 bases to trimming and J lost 2 bases; unmatched junction nucleotides: 8. Germline-derived CDR1 and CDR2 are SGDLS and YYNGEE. The CDR3 region has the DNA TGTGCCAGCTCCGGTGGGACTAGACCCTACAATGAGCAGTTCTTC. Protein sequence: CASSGGTRPYNEQFF.

A few counts support this clonotype. J is TRBJ2-1 and V is TRBV24-1; D unclear. This CDR3 contains 13 residues. Per the germline V gene, CDR1 is KGHDR and CDR2 is SFDVKD. Trimming left V 4 bases short and J 7 bases short, with 10 bases between. In nucleotides, the CDR3 is TGTGCCACCAGTGACCCCCCCATAAATGAGCAGTTCTTC. It is translated as CATSDPPINEQFF.

The chain is built from TRBV7-9 and TRBJ2-7, with D perhaps matching TRBD1 or TRBD2 (6 bases each). Germline V gives CDR1 SEHNR, CDR2 FQNEAQ (reference sequence). CDR3 length: 15 amino acids. V lost 2 bases, J lost 5 bases, and 16 bases lay in between. The chain's CDR3 is CASSLRGGGKNEQYF. The CDR3 coding sequence is TGTGCCAGCAGCTTACGAGGGGGAGGTAAGAACGAGCAGTACTTC.

This clonotype showed up just once. V is TRBV27 and J is TRBJ1-1; D gene uncertain. Germline V gives CDR1 MNHEY, CDR2 SMNVEV (reference sequence). V lost 3 bases and J 6 bases, leaving 11 bases between the germline ends. This CDR3 has 13 amino acids. The CDR3 spells CASSFLGVPEAFF. For the CDR3, the DNA is TGTGCCAGCAGTTTTCTCGGGGTTCCTGAAGCTTTCTTT.

This rearrangement joins TRBV9 to TRBJ2-3; 12 bases map to TRBD2. From germline, CDR1 is SGDLS and CDR2 YYNGEE. The CDR3 is 17 amino acids. The junction had 7 bases not matched to a gene; V was cut back by 3 bases and J by 2 bases. The CDR3 protein is CASSAWTSGDTTDTQYF. In DNA form, the CDR3 reads TGTGCCAGCAGCGCCTGGACTAGCGGGGACACCACAGATACGCAGTATTTT.

V gene TRBV18 combines with J gene TRBJ1-3, with 7 bases identical to TRBD1. Germline V gene lookup returns CDR1 KGHSH and CDR2 LQKENI. J lost 1 base, V lost 0 bases, and 6 bases had no gene match. The CDR3 sequence is 17 residues long. CDR3 in DNA: TGTGCCAGCTCACCACCGGGAACAGGGGTATCTGGAAACACCATATATTTT. Residues: CASSPPGTGVSGNTIYF.

This clonotype was detected ten times or more. Here the CDR3 DNA reads TGTGCCAGCAGTCTGTGGACAGGGAACACTGAAGCTTTCTTT. Its protein product is CASSLWTGNTEAFF. The chain recombines TRBV12-3 or TRBV12-4 with TRBJ1-1, with 7 bases aligning to TRBD1. Germline trimming cut 5 bases from V and 1 base from J; bases unmatched to any gene: 4. The length of the CDR3 is 14 residues.

In its sample, this clonotype was seen many times. This rearrangement joins TRBV4-3 to TRBJ2-1, with TRBD1 matching over 9 bases. Germline trimming cut 0 bases from V and 9 bases from J; bases unmatched to any gene: 9. Per the germline V gene, CDR1 is LGHNA and CDR2 is YSLEER. The CDR3 sequence is 16 residues long. CDR3 sequence (DNA): TGCGCCAGCAGCCAAGATCCAGGACAGGGGTGGTTTGAGCAGTTCTTC. It translates to CASSQDPGQGWFEQFF.

This clonotype was seen more than once but under ten times. The gene calls are TRBV5-6 and TRBJ2-5, with D possibly matching TRBD1 (6 bases). Between the trimmed V and J ends, which lost 2 bases and 3 bases, there was a span of 11 bases. There are 14 residues in the CDR3. Germline V CDR1 and CDR2: SGHDT, YYEEEE. The CDR3 DNA reads as TGTGCCAGCAGCTTCCCGGGACAAGAAGAGACCCAGTACTTC. Protein product: CASSFPGQEETQYF.

This clonotype was recorded many times. This chain joins TRBV29-1 and TRBJ2-7, with D tentatively TRBD1 (6 bases). Germline V CDR1 and CDR2: SQVTM, ANQGSEA. V lost 5 bases to trimming and J lost 3 bases, with 14 bases between them. The CDR3 length is 13 residues. CDR3 nucleotide sequence: TGCAGCGTTTTACTCGCGGACAGCTACGAGCAGTACTTC. It encodes CSVLLADSYEQYF.

This clonotype showed up just a few times. In DNA form, the CDR3 reads TGTGCCAGCAGCCAAGATGGGGGCGGACTCACAGATACGCAGTATTTT. Its protein is CASSQDGGGLTDTQYF. The V and J genes are TRBV4-2 and TRBJ2-3; tentative D call: TRBD1 (6 bases). CDR3 size: 16 residues. V was pared by 0 bases and J by 2 bases, with 12 bases between. Per germline, CDR1 LGHNA and CDR2 YNFKEQ.

This clonotype was detected ten times or more. The J gene is TRBJ2-7, the V gene TRBV12-3 or TRBV12-4; D is unresolved. The germline V and J ends were trimmed by 4 bases and 4 bases, with 11 bases remaining between them. The CDR3 length is 13 residues. The CDR3 spells CASSSHGGYEQYF. The CDR3 region has the DNA TGTGCCAGCAGTTCCCACGGTGGGTACGAGCAGTACTTC.

The sample holds many counts of this clonotype. This chain uses TRBV4-3 with TRBJ2-5, with TRBD2 matching 8 bases. From germline, CDR1 is LGHNA and CDR2 YSLEER. CDR3 length: 15 amino acids. The junction had 8 bases not matched to a gene; V was cut back by 4 bases and J by 4 bases. CDR3 protein: CASSLERGGRETQYF. The DNA for the CDR3 is TGCGCCAGCAGCCTGGAACGGGGGGGCCGAGAGACCCAGTACTTC.

This chain joins TRBV19 and TRBJ1-5; 7 positions agree with TRBD1. V gave up 8 bases and J gave up 1 base; unmatched junction bases: 17. In germline, CDR1 is LNHDA, CDR2 SQIVND (reference sequence). The length of the CDR3 is 18 residues. The CDR3 loop is CASDSGTVLKRSNQPQHF. Here the CDR3 DNA reads TGTGCCAGTGACTCCGGGACAGTTCTCAAGCGGAGCAATCAGCCCCAGCATTTT.

This clonotype was counted a few times. This sequence joins TRBV19 and TRBJ2-3, with 9 bases matching TRBD1. Trimming at V came to 4 bases and at J to 1 base, leaving 12 bases not matched to a gene. CDR3 size: 18 residues. From germline, CDR1 is LNHDA and CDR2 SQIVND (reference sequence). CDR3 DNA sequence: TGTGCCAGTAGTACTCGAGGGACAGGGTTGGGAGGCACAGATACGCAGTATTTT. The encoded protein is CASSTRGTGLGGTDTQYF.

V is TRBV6-2 or TRBV6-3 and J is TRBJ2-5, with D possibly TRBD1 on 5 matching bases. V gave up 5 bases and J gave up 4 bases, with 17 bases separating them. This CDR3 comprises 15 residues. Germline lookup yields CDR1 MNHEY and CDR2 SVGEGT. CDR3 amino acids: CASSETRIRVETQYF. The CDR3 bases are TGTGCCAGCAGTGAAACCAGGATCAGGGTAGAGACCCAGTACTTC.

This clonotype was seen at least ten times. J is TRBJ2-3 and V is TRBV7-6, with 7 positions matching TRBD1. Germline V lookup: CDR1 SGHVS, CDR2 FNYEAQ. Unmatched junction bases numbered 10, after V lost 5 bases and J lost 2 bases. The CDR3 extends over 16 amino acids. This CDR3 is CASSPDRGQFTDTQYF. DNA for the CDR3: TGTGCCAGCAGCCCCGACCGGGGACAGTTCACAGATACGCAGTATTTT.